Shown below are 30 T cell receptor beta chains from a single sample sequenced in a study of regulatory T cells in long-lasting Graves disease. Building of the TCR beta libraries involved iRepertoire HTBI primers and Arm-PCR of CDR3 regions. TCRdb passed the multiplex PCR reads through MiXCR, listing each CDR3 protein once. The profile shows approximately 400,000 distinct CDR3 sequences, around 16% of them singletons. Time point denoted: newly diagnosed GD, antithyroid drugs for less than 3 months. From RNA extracted from PBMCs, the TCR library was made. Sample: peripheral blood mononuclear cells (PBMCs), taken at new diagnosis, from a patient treated with antithyroid drugs. The source is a female donor with Graves disease.

This clonotype showed up many times. The J gene is TRBJ2-7, the V gene TRBV5-1; TRBD2 matches 8 bases. Losses at the gene ends were 0 bases for V and 2 bases for J; bases not matched to a gene: 10. Looked up from germline, CDR1 is SGHRS and CDR2 is YFSETQ. This CDR3 comprises 17 residues. Here the CDR3 reads CASSLGVGGESTYEQYF. As DNA, the CDR3 is TGCGCCAGCAGCTTGGGCGTCGGGGGGGAAAGTACCTACGAGCAGTACTTC.

This clonotype was seen many times. This chain joins TRBV5-1 and TRBJ1-4, with 12 positions matching TRBD1. Germline V lookup: CDR1 SGHRS, CDR2 YFSETQ. V shed 3 bases and J 7 bases; nucleotides not matched to a gene: 7. The CDR3 runs 16 residues. The CDR3 region is CASSSRTGQGAEKLFF. For the CDR3, the DNA is TGCGCCAGCAGCTCCCGAACGGGACAGGGGGCTGAAAAACTGTTTTTT.

V usage is TRBV5-1 and J usage is TRBJ2-5, with D unresolved. Germline V gives CDR1 SGHRS, CDR2 YFSETQ. Trimming took 4 bases from V and 2 from J, leaving 9 bases between them. The CDR3 extends over 13 amino acids. As DNA, the CDR3 is TGCGCCAGCAGCGCGAATACACAAGAGACCCAGTACTTC. Protein: CASSANTQETQYF.

This clonotype has more than one count but fewer than ten. It may be a read error: a sequence one base away is much more abundant. The chain recombines TRBV5-1 with TRBJ2-3; a weak D match, TRBD1 (6 bases). CDR3 size: 16 residues. Looked up from germline, CDR1 is SGHRS and CDR2 is YFSETQ. Trimming pared 6 bases from V and 2 bases from J, leaving 19 bases between. The CDR3: CASNPETGTNTDTQYF. CDR3 bases: TGCGCCAGCAACCCTGAGACAGGTACCAACACAGATACGCAGTATTTT.

As for this clonotype: A much larger clone sits a single nucleotide away, making a read error possible. V is TRBV18 and J is TRBJ1-1; D is ambiguous. Trimming removed 1 base from V and 4 bases from J, with 10 bases in between. The germline V gene has CDR1 KGHSH and CDR2 LQKENI. There are 14 residues in the CDR3. In DNA form, the CDR3 reads TGTGCCAGCTCACCACTCGGGAGTATCACTGAAGCTTTCTTT. Its translation is CASSPLGSITEAFF.

This clonotype turned up a few times. The chain couples TRBV4-1 to TRBJ1-3; the D is unclear. Germline values: CDR1 MGHRA, CDR2 YSYEKL. V gave up 6 bases and J gave up 0 bases, with 12 bases separating them. The CDR3 covers 15 residues. CDR3 bases: TGCGCCAGCAGTTCTGGACGGGTCTCTGGAAACACCATATATTTT. It is translated as CASSSGRVSGNTIYF.

V usage is TRBV10-3 and J usage is TRBJ2-2; D is unclear. V was trimmed by 3 bases and J by 6 bases, leaving 8 bases between them. The germline gives CDR1 ENHRY, CDR2 SYGVKD. The CDR3 extends over 13 amino acids. Here the CDR3 DNA reads TGTGCCATCAGTGATGCCGGGCCCGGGGAGCTGTTTTTT. Protein: CAISDAGPGELFF.

This chain joins TRBV27 and TRBJ2-5; a weak D match, TRBD1 (7 bases). The CDR3 has 15 amino acids. Germline CDR1 and CDR2: MNHEY and SMNVEV (reference sequence). V lost 2 bases and J 2 bases, leaving 12 bases between the germline ends. In DNA, the CDR3 is TGTGCCAGCAGTTTAATCGCGGGACAGCAAGAGACCCAGTACTTC. This sequence encodes CASSLIAGQQETQYF.

In its sample, this clonotype was seen many times. The V call is TRBV29-1, the J call TRBJ2-7, with 15 bases fitting TRBD2. The junction had 5 bases not matched to a gene; V was cut back by 5 bases and J by 0 bases. Germline V gives CDR1 SQVTM, CDR2 ANQGSEA. This CDR3 contains 16 residues. The CDR3: CSVLGLAGGGSYEQYF. The CDR3 bases are TGCAGCGTTCTTGGACTAGCGGGAGGGGGCTCCTACGAGCAGTACTTC.

This clonotype was recorded many times. The chain uses TRBV6-2 or TRBV6-3 and TRBJ2-1; no firm D call. This CDR3 comprises 16 residues. V was pared by 2 bases and J by 0 bases, with 11 bases between. The germline gives CDR1 MNHEY, CDR2 SVGEGT. CDR3 bases: TGTGCCAGCAGTTACCCCCCTCAGAGCTCCTACAATGAGCAGTTCTTC. This encodes CASSYPPQSSYNEQFF.

This clonotype was counted at least ten times. The chain uses TRBV5-1 and TRBJ1-1, with D possibly matching TRBD1 (5 bases). CDR1 is SGHRS and CDR2 is YFSETQ in the germline V gene. The CDR3 is 13 residues long. The V and J ends lost 4 bases and 4 bases respectively, with 11 bases between them. Here the CDR3 reads CASSIRQGTEAFF. The CDR3 DNA reads TGCGCCAGCAGCATAAGGCAGGGCACTGAAGCTTTCTTT.

This clonotype was observed a few times. This sequence joins TRBV28 and TRBJ2-1; 9 bases match TRBD2. The CDR3 is 17 amino acids. J gave up 7 bases and V 3 bases, and 13 bases lay outside the gene matches. Germline CDR1 reads MDHEN; CDR2 reads SYDVKM. The CDR3 here is CASSLGGRATATNEQFF. CDR3 DNA sequence: TGTGCCAGCAGTTTGGGCGGGAGGGCGACCGCGACAAATGAGCAGTTCTTC. Variable domain in full (rest from reference TRBV28 and TRBJ2-1): DVKVTQSSRYLVKRTGEKVFLECVQDMDHENMFWYRQDPGLGLRLIYFSYDVKMKEKGDIPEGYSVSREKKERFSLILESASTNQTSMYLCASSLGGRATATNEQFFGPGTRLTVL.

This rearrangement joins TRBV9 to TRBJ2-1, with D perhaps matching TRBD1 (5 bases). The CDR3 covers 13 residues. The ends were cut back, 0 bases at V and 5 bases at J, with 6 bases in the middle. Germline V gene sequence: CDR1 SGDLS, CDR2 YYNGEE. CDR3 DNA sequence: TGTGCCAGCAGCGTAGTACAGGACAATGAGCAGTTCTTC. It yields the protein CASSVVQDNEQFF.

The chain recombines TRBV6-1 with TRBJ1-1, with D tentatively TRBD1 (6 bases). The CDR3 is 14 residues long. The V end lost 10 bases, the J end lost 4 bases, and 19 bases lay between the germline ends. Germline CDR1 reads MNHNS; CDR2 reads SASEGT. Here the CDR3 DNA reads TGTGCCACTACGATCGGACAGCGAATCACTGAAGCTTTCTTT. It translates to CATTIGQRITEAFF.

Ten or more counts support this clonotype. V gene TRBV7-9 combines with J gene TRBJ2-7, with 8 bases lining up with TRBD2. The CDR3 runs 14 residues. The J segment lost 4 bases and the V segment lost 5 bases, leaving 7 bases of the junction unmatched. Germline V gene sequence: CDR1 SEHNR, CDR2 FQNEAQ (reference sequence). The CDR3 sequence is CASSETAGAYEQYF. CDR3 DNA: TGTGCCAGCAGCGAAACAGCGGGAGCATACGAGCAGTACTTC.

This clonotype was counted a few times. The V and J genes are TRBV19 and TRBJ2-1; tentatively, D is TRBD1 (6 bases). The CDR3 is 15 residues long. Germline V lookup: CDR1 LNHDA, CDR2 SQIVND (reference sequence). V lost 5 bases and J lost 15, with 26 bases in between. CDR3: CASSGNRATADLRFF. DNA for the CDR3: TGTGCCAGTAGTGGCAACAGGGCGACGGCGGATTTGCGGTTCTTC.

There are many counts of this clonotype. The chain recombines TRBV20-1 with TRBJ2-3; weak D call: TRBD2 (6 bases). The germline gives CDR1 DFQATT, CDR2 SNEGSKA (reference sequence). V was shortened by 1 base and J by 5 bases, with 16 bases between the two germline ends. This CDR3 has 15 amino acids. CDR3 bases: TGCAGTGCTAGAGGGCCCCGGGACTTAGAAGATACGCAGTATTTT. This sequence encodes CSARGPRDLEDTQYF.

The chain recombines TRBV4-1 with TRBJ2-1, with D tentatively TRBD1 (6 bases). This CDR3 is 16 amino acids long. Germline V gives CDR1 MGHRA, CDR2 YSYEKL. The V gene lost 5 bases and the J gene lost 5 bases, with 19 bases spanning the gap. CDR3 sequence: CASSYRSSGGNNEQFF. The CDR3 nucleotides read TGCGCCAGCAGCTACAGGTCTAGTGGGGGCAACAATGAGCAGTTCTTC.

This clonotype showed up many times. The chain uses TRBV7-9 and TRBJ2-5; 10 bases agree with TRBD2. CDR1 is SEHNR and CDR2 is FQNEAQ in the germline V gene (reference sequence). Unmatched junction bases numbered 4, after V lost 1 base and J lost 2 bases. The CDR3 totals 16 residues. CDR3 in DNA: TGTGCCAGCAGCTTAGTAGCGGGAGGACCTCAAGAGACCCAGTACTTC. Translated: CASSLVAGGPQETQYF.

The table lists this clonotype with a few counts. The genes are TRBV5-4 and TRBJ2-3, with 13 positions matching TRBD2. CDR3 size: 16 residues. V was pared by 4 bases and J by 6 bases, with 8 bases of the junction left unmatched. The germline CDR1 and CDR2 sequences are SGHNT and YYREEE (reference sequence). Here the CDR3 reads CASSATSGGAGDTQYF. Written as DNA, the CDR3 is TGTGCCAGCAGCGCCACTAGCGGGGGGGCGGGGGATACGCAGTATTTT.

Of note for this clonotype: A read error is possible here, since a much larger clone lies one base away. The chain has TRBV18 and TRBJ1-1; D is ambiguous. CDR1 KGHSH and CDR2 LQKENI come from the germline V gene. Trimming took off 3 bases at V and 4 bases at J, with 12 bases between the two ends. The CDR3 consists of 14 residues. CDR3 DNA: TGTGCCAGCTCACCGTCAACAGTTGTCACTGAAGCTTTCTTT. This gives the protein CASSPSTVVTEAFF.

This clonotype was seen many times. This chain connects TRBV7-2 to TRBJ2-1; D gene uncertain. Looked up from germline, CDR1 is SGHTA and CDR2 is FQGNSA. Trimming removed 0 bases at V and 0 bases at J, with 6 bases between. The CDR3 spans 15 residues. The CDR3 nucleotides are TGTGCCAGCAGCTTAGCGGGAAGCTCCTACAATGAGCAGTTCTTC. It encodes CASSLAGSSYNEQFF.

This clonotype was recorded many times. The chain combines TRBV7-9 with TRBJ2-1, with 7 bases that match TRBD1. CDR3 length: 15 amino acids. Germline trimming cut 5 bases from V and 0 bases from J; bases unmatched to any gene: 4. Germline assignment: CDR1 SEHNR and CDR2 FQNEAQ (reference sequence). CDR3 sequence: CASSVGQSSYNEQFF. Written as DNA, the CDR3 is TGTGCCAGCAGCGTGGGACAGAGCTCCTACAATGAGCAGTTCTTC.

This clonotype was detected many times. The genes are TRBV7-9 and TRBJ2-5; D unresolved. CDR3 size: 15 residues. Germline loops: CDR1 SEHNR, CDR2 FQNEAQ (reference sequence). V dropped 1 base and J dropped 2 bases, with 11 bases sitting between them. CDR3 nucleotide sequence: TGTGCCAGCAGCTTAGAACGGTCAGGTCAAGAGACCCAGTACTTC. The encoded protein is CASSLERSGQETQYF.

This clonotype was seen at least ten times. The rearrangement joins TRBV7-9 to TRBJ2-3, with 7 bases fitting TRBD1. Germline assignment: CDR1 SEHNR and CDR2 FQNEAQ (reference sequence). The CDR3 covers 15 residues. J lost 0 bases, V lost 4 bases, and 4 bases had no gene match. The CDR3 region is CASSSPGQSTDTQYF. In DNA, the CDR3 is TGTGCCAGCAGCTCCCCGGGACAGAGCACAGATACGCAGTATTTT.

This clonotype was counted between two and nine times. This chain joins TRBV6-2 or TRBV6-3 and TRBJ2-2; 9 nucleotides match TRBD2. CDR1 and CDR2 (germline): MNHEY, SVGEGT. The trim removed 0 bases at V and 1 base at J, leaving 0 bases unmatched. The CDR3 is made up of 16 amino acids. CDR3 protein: CASSYSSGRNTGELFF. DNA of the CDR3: TGTGCCAGCAGTTACTCTAGCGGGAGGAACACCGGGGAGCTGTTTTTT.

A note on this clonotype: A clone one base away is much larger, so this may be a read error. CDR3 DNA sequence: TGTGCCAGCAGTGGTCCACAGGGTATCGGCTCTGGGGCCAACGTCCTGACTTTC. Amino acids: CASSGPQGIGSGANVLTF. The rearrangement joins TRBV27 to TRBJ2-6, with D perhaps TRBD1 (6 bases). V dropped 5 bases and J dropped 0 bases, with 17 bases sitting between them. Germline V gene lookup returns CDR1 MNHEY and CDR2 SMNVEV (reference sequence). There are 18 residues in the CDR3.

There are many counts of this clonotype. An end of the junction differs from the germline gene, which may be a read error. J is TRBJ1-5 and V is TRBV12-3 or TRBV12-4; D not certain. CDR3 length equals 13 residues. The CDR3: CASSLSSNQPRHF. The CDR3 coding sequence is TGTGCCAGCAGTTTATCCAGCAATCAGCCCCGGCATTTT.

This clonotype was counted a few times. J is TRBJ1-5 and V is TRBV15; 9 bases align to TRBD1. Germline V gives CDR1 LNHNV, CDR2 YYDKDF (reference sequence). Trimming cost V 4 bases and J 7 bases; bases outside gene matches: 8. The CDR3 contains 15 residues. The CDR3 here is CATSKRDRDYQPQHF. CDR3 coding DNA: TGTGCCACCAGCAAAAGGGACAGGGATTACCAGCCCCAGCATTTT.

Only a few counts were recorded for this clonotype. The rearrangement uses TRBV3-1 and TRBJ2-7; the match to TRBD2 covers 8 bases. With V trimmed by 0 bases and J by 4 bases, 11 bases remained unmatched. The germline V gene has CDR1 LGHDT and CDR2 YNNKEL (reference sequence). This CDR3 is 17 amino acids long. In DNA, the CDR3 is TGTGCCAGCAGCCAAGATCCTGACGGGAGGGCCGGGTACGAGCAGTACTTC. Translation gives CASSQDPDGRAGYEQYF.